A selection of T cell receptor beta chains follows, all from one sample in a study of T-cell reconstitution after alpha-beta-depleted transplantation in children. TCRdb recomputed calls from the PCR reads with MiXCR, one row per CDR3 protein. The top ten clones hold under 35% of a sample with about 470,000 distinct CDR3 sequences, over 40% of them seen once. The sequencing used PBMCs, collected before TCRalphabeta/CD19-depleted stem cell transplant. The receptors were gathered from a girl aged 2 to 10 with aplastic anemia, due to receive a stem cell transplant. The CDR3 runs from the conserved cysteine through the conserved F or W. The order of the fields is clone size, J gene, D gene, V gene, CDR3 protein, CDR3 DNA. The D gene is left open where the match is weak. Size is stated for part of the rows, as once, few or many counts, or as a class when the clone is expanded.

NA,TRBJ2-7,NA,TRBV28,CASSLLVSHGGEQYF,TGTGCCAGCAGTTTATTAGTATCCCATGGAGGCGAGCAGTACTTC
many,TRBJ2-1,TRBD1,TRBV3-1,CASSQTGGYNEQFF,TGTGCCAGCAGCCAAACAGGGGGATACAATGAGCAGTTCTTC
many,TRBJ2-1,TRBD2,TRBV6-5,CASSYSGLAGGGHNEQFF,TGTGCCAGCAGTTACTCAGGATTAGCGGGGGGAGGCCACAATGAGCAGTTCTTC
NA,TRBJ2-7,TRBD1,TRBV10-2,CASSGRAGGEQYF,TGCGCCAGCAGTGGTAGGGCAGGGGGCGAGCAGTACTTC
many,TRBJ2-7,NA,TRBV12-3/TRBV12-4,CAIADRSYEQYF,TGTGCCATAGCGGACAGATCCTACGAGCAGTACTTC
few,TRBJ2-3,NA,TRBV20-1,CSARVQGPTDTQYF,TGCAGTGCTAGAGTACAGGGACCCACAGATACGCAGTATTTT
NA,TRBJ1-2,NA,TRBV5-5,CASSLAGRPNYGYTF,TGTGCCAGCAGCTTGGCGGGTCGCCCTAACTATGGCTACACCTTC
NA,TRBJ2-3,TRBD2,TRBV20-1,CSASLAGGNPDTQYF,TGCAGTGCTAGTCTCGCGGGGGGGAATCCAGATACGCAGTATTTT
few,TRBJ2-1,TRBD2,TRBV29-1,CSVGTGTSGSRQFF,TGCAGCGTTGGGACCGGGACTAGCGGGAGTAGACAGTTCTTC
few,TRBJ2-1,TRBD2,TRBV28,CASSSTLRLAGVRENEQFF,TGTGCCAGCAGTTCCACACTCAGACTAGCGGGAGTAAGAGAGAATGAGCAGTTCTTC
NA,TRBJ2-1,TRBD2,TRBV4-1,CASSPWTSGYNEQFF,TGCGCCAGCAGCCCCTGGACTAGCGGATACAATGAGCAGTTCTTC
few,TRBJ1-2,NA,TRBV12-3/TRBV12-4,CASSLSLGGYGYTF,TGTGCCAGCAGTTTAAGCCTCGGCGGCTATGGCTACACCTTC
NA,TRBJ2-1,TRBD2,TRBV24-1,CATRGAGLASYNEQFF,TGTGCCACCAGAGGCGCCGGACTAGCGAGCTACAATGAGCAGTTCTTC
NA,TRBJ2-4,NA,TRBV28,CASSFDSIQYF,TGTGCCAGCAGTTTCGACAGCATTCAGTACTTC
few,TRBJ2-7,TRBD2,TRBV5-1,CASSGSGTSYEQYF,TGCGCCAGCAGCGGTTCCGGGACTAGCTACGAGCAGTACTTC
many,TRBJ2-5,TRBD2,TRBV5-1,CASSLYLAGARAQETQYF,TGCGCCAGCAGCTTGTACCTAGCGGGAGCGAGGGCACAAGAGACCCAGTACTTC
NA,TRBJ2-7,TRBD1,TRBV5-5,CASSIPGDRLTYEQYF,TGTGCCAGCAGCATACCCGGGGACAGGTTAACCTACGAGCAGTACTTC